The rows below give T cell receptor beta chains drawn from one sample of a study of cytomegalovirus exposure and HLA in healthy donors. TCRdb's copy holds only in-frame clones and misses some; the assay was immunoSEQ multiplex PCR. The data hold some 190,000 clones, with roughly 74% observed a single time. The sequencing sample was made of PBMCs. The receptor set was obtained from a female donor in good health and CMV-seronegative. The CDR3 runs from the conserved cysteine through the conserved F or W. The D gene is left open where the match is weak. Size values are once, few and many counts, or a class for expanded clones, and some rows have none.

V gene: TRBV28; J gene: TRBJ1-2; clone size: few; D gene: -; CDR3 protein: CASSPGPGGNYGYTF; CDR3 DNA: TGTGCCAGCAGCCCGGGACCCGGAGGGAACTATGGCTACACCTTC
V gene: TRBV19; J gene: TRBJ2-1; clone size: once; D gene: TRBD1; CDR3 protein: CASSMGRGQYNEQFF; CDR3 DNA: TGTGCCAGTAGTATGGGCAGGGGGCAGTACAATGAGCAGTTCTTC
V gene: TRBV15; J gene: TRBJ1-2; clone size: few; D gene: -; CDR3 protein: CATSRDLQGEDGYTF; CDR3 DNA: TGTGCCACCAGCAGAGATCTCCAGGGTGAGGATGGCTACACCTTC
V gene: TRBV28; J gene: TRBJ2-1; clone size: once; D gene: -; CDR3 protein: CASSLSWTGSSYNEQFF; CDR3 DNA: TGTGCCAGCAGTTTGAGTTGGACTGGCAGCTCCTACAATGAGCAGTTCTTC
V gene: TRBV9; J gene: TRBJ2-3; clone size: once; D gene: TRBD2; CDR3 protein: CASSVAAGTSIGSDTQYF; CDR3 DNA: TGTGCCAGCAGCGTAGCAGCCGGGACTAGTATTGGGTCAGATACGCAGTATTTT
V gene: TRBV28; J gene: TRBJ2-1; clone size: few; D gene: -; CDR3 protein: CASSFPGPNEQFF; CDR3 DNA: TGTGCCAGCAGTTTCCCAGGGCCCAATGAGCAGTTCTTC
V gene: TRBV5-1; J gene: TRBJ1-1; clone size: -; D gene: TRBD1; CDR3 protein: CASSFSQGDTEAFF; CDR3 DNA: TGCGCCAGCAGCTTTTCCCAGGGGGACACTGAAGCTTTCTTT
V gene: TRBV5-1; J gene: TRBJ2-7; clone size: -; D gene: TRBD2; CDR3 protein: CASSLGSSGLSYEQYF; CDR3 DNA: TGCGCCAGCAGCTTGGGGTCTAGCGGTTTATCCTACGAGCAGTACTTC
V gene: TRBV10-3; J gene: TRBJ2-2; clone size: -; D gene: TRBD1; CDR3 protein: CAISLTGSNTGELFF; CDR3 DNA: TGTGCCATCAGTCTGACAGGGTCGAACACCGGGGAGCTGTTTTTT
V gene: TRBV2; J gene: TRBJ2-5; clone size: few; D gene: -; CDR3 protein: CASSGTRSEETQYF; CDR3 DNA: TGTGCCAGCAGTGGGACACGGAGTGAAGAGACCCAGTACTTC
V gene: TRBV4-1; J gene: TRBJ1-3; clone size: -; D gene: -; CDR3 protein: CASSTSQGGNTIYF; CDR3 DNA: TGCGCCAGCAGCACCAGTCAGGGGGGAAACACCATATATTTT
V gene: TRBV5-1; J gene: TRBJ2-3; clone size: -; D gene: -; CDR3 protein: CASSPTGNTDTQYF; CDR3 DNA: TGCGCCAGCAGCCCTACGGGGAACACAGATACGCAGTATTTT
V gene: TRBV11-3; J gene: TRBJ1-1; clone size: -; D gene: -; CDR3 protein: CASSPWTDQQNTEAFF; CDR3 DNA: TGTGCCAGCAGCCCCTGGACAGATCAACAGAACACTGAAGCTTTCTTT
V gene: TRBV2; J gene: TRBJ1-4; clone size: -; D gene: -; CDR3 protein: CASRPGEAGTEKLFF; CDR3 DNA: TGTGCCAGCAGACCCGGGGAGGCCGGAACTGAAAAACTGTTTTTT
V gene: TRBV27; J gene: TRBJ2-1; clone size: -; D gene: -; CDR3 protein: CASSFLARGYNEQFF; CDR3 DNA: TGTGCCAGCAGTTTCCTGGCCCGAGGGTACAATGAGCAGTTCTTC
V gene: TRBV5-1; J gene: TRBJ1-2; clone size: -; D gene: TRBD1; CDR3 protein: CASSLVGRQGDDGYTF; CDR3 DNA: TGCGCCAGCAGCTTGGTGGGGAGACAGGGAGACGATGGCTACACCTTC
V gene: TRBV15; J gene: TRBJ1-3; clone size: -; D gene: -; CDR3 protein: CATSTDPGIGNTIYF; CDR3 DNA: TGTGCCACCAGCACAGATCCGGGTATTGGAAACACCATATATTTT
V gene: TRBV10-3; J gene: TRBJ2-1; clone size: -; D gene: -; CDR3 protein: CAIRTVGQSNEQFF; CDR3 DNA: TGTGCCATCAGAACCGTTGGACAATCCAATGAGCAGTTCTTC
V gene: TRBV19; J gene: TRBJ1-2; clone size: once; D gene: TRBD1; CDR3 protein: CASSTGQGMSNYGYTF; CDR3 DNA: TGTGCCAGTAGTACGGGACAGGGCATGTCTAACTATGGCTACACCTTC
V gene: TRBV7-9; J gene: TRBJ2-3; clone size: -; D gene: TRBD1; CDR3 protein: CSSSETDRDTDTQYF; CDR3 DNA: TGTTCCAGCAGCGAAACAGACAGGGACACAGATACGCAGTATTTT
V gene: TRBV18; J gene: TRBJ1-6; clone size: -; D gene: -; CDR3 protein: CASSQALMGADSPLHF; CDR3 DNA: TGTGCCAGCTCACAGGCCTTGATGGGGGCGGATTCACCCCTCCACTTT
V gene: TRBV7-2; J gene: TRBJ2-1; clone size: few; D gene: -; CDR3 protein: CASSLARGVYNEQFF; CDR3 DNA: TGTGCCAGCAGCTTAGCCAGGGGGGTTTACAATGAGCAGTTCTTC
V gene: TRBV6-6; J gene: TRBJ2-4; clone size: -; D gene: TRBD2; CDR3 protein: CASIGGSGRIIQYF; CDR3 DNA: TGTGCCAGCATCGGTGGTAGCGGGAGGATCATTCAGTACTTC
V gene: TRBV5-1; J gene: TRBJ2-7; clone size: -; D gene: TRBD1; CDR3 protein: CASSPQGASYEQYF; CDR3 DNA: TGCGCCAGCAGTCCTCAGGGGGCCTCCTACGAGCAGTACTTC
V gene: TRBV5-1; J gene: TRBJ2-7; clone size: few; D gene: -; CDR3 protein: CASRGQPYEQYF; CDR3 DNA: TGCGCCAGCCGCGGACAGCCCTACGAGCAGTACTTC
V gene: TRBV7-9; J gene: TRBJ2-3; clone size: -; D gene: TRBD1; CDR3 protein: CASRPQSRGLSDTQYF; CDR3 DNA: TGTGCCAGCAGACCCCAAAGCAGGGGGCTCTCAGATACGCAGTATTTT
V gene: TRBV6-5; J gene: TRBJ2-2; clone size: -; D gene: TRBD1; CDR3 protein: CASRLHRGNTGELFF; CDR3 DNA: TGTGCCAGCAGACTACACAGGGGAAACACCGGGGAGCTGTTTTTT
V gene: TRBV19; J gene: TRBJ1-5; clone size: -; D gene: TRBD1; CDR3 protein: CASSRFPSGQGFRAQHF; CDR3 DNA: TGTGCCAGTAGCCGATTCCCCTCGGGACAGGGCTTTCGGGCCCAGCATTTT
V gene: TRBV25-1; J gene: TRBJ1-4; clone size: -; D gene: -; CDR3 protein: CASSPGWGQGEKLFF; CDR3 DNA: TGTGCCAGCAGCCCTGGGTGGGGGCAGGGTGAAAAACTGTTTTTT
V gene: TRBV27; J gene: TRBJ2-1; clone size: -; D gene: TRBD2; CDR3 protein: CASRLAGFNEQFF; CDR3 DNA: TGTGCCAGCAGACTAGCGGGGTTCAATGAGCAGTTCTTC
V gene: TRBV29-1; J gene: TRBJ2-3; clone size: -; D gene: TRBD2; CDR3 protein: CSAGTSGSSTDTQYF; CDR3 DNA: TGCAGCGCCGGGACTAGCGGTAGTAGCACAGATACGCAGTATTTT
V gene: TRBV4-1; J gene: TRBJ2-7; clone size: -; D gene: -; CDR3 protein: CASSQDPAGTYEQYF; CDR3 DNA: TGCGCCAGCAGCCAAGACCCCGCAGGGACCTACGAGCAGTACTTC
V gene: TRBV19; J gene: TRBJ2-7; clone size: -; D gene: TRBD2; CDR3 protein: CASTPGPGLAGAGVHEQYF; CDR3 DNA: TGTGCCAGTACCCCGGGACCGGGACTAGCGGGAGCCGGTGTCCACGAGCAGTACTTC